These T cell receptor beta chains were read from a single sample in a study of blood T cell repertoires in COVID-19. Sequencing used immunoSEQ multiplex PCR; TCRdb keeps in-frame clones, though not all of them. Among about 270,000 clones listed, more than 80% were seen once. Sequencing was performed on PBMCs or T cells enriched from blood (not recorded which). These receptors were taken from a woman aged 25-40 years with acute COVID-19. Each CDR3 is given with its conserved first and last residue. A D gene is named only where the DNA matches it firmly. Not every row has a clone size; where given, it reads once, few, many or a size class.

j_gene: TRBJ2-1
d_gene: TRBD2
abundance: -
v_gene: TRBV27
CDR3aa: CASSPRLAETSYNEQFF
CDR3nt: TGTGCCAGCAGTCCCCGACTAGCGGAGACCTCCTACAATGAGCAGTTCTTC

j_gene: TRBJ2-2
d_gene: TRBD2
abundance: -
v_gene: TRBV3-1/TRBV3-2
CDR3aa: CASSLGTSGNRELFF
CDR3nt: TGTGCCAGCAGCCTCGGGACTAGCGGGAACAGGGAGCTGTTTTTT

j_gene: TRBJ2-4
d_gene: -
abundance: -
v_gene: TRBV30
CDR3aa: CAWSAGITIAKNIQYF
CDR3nt: TGTGCCTGGAGCGCCGGGATTACAATAGCCAAAAACATTCAGTACTTC

j_gene: TRBJ2-3
d_gene: -
abundance: -
v_gene: TRBV5-1
CDR3aa: CASSLAFRESTDTQYF
CDR3nt: TGCGCCAGCAGCTTGGCCTTCCGGGAGTCCACAGATACGCAGTATTTT

j_gene: TRBJ1-6
d_gene: TRBD1
abundance: -
v_gene: TRBV7-9
CDR3aa: CASSSGTGGSPLHF
CDR3nt: TGTGCCAGCAGCTCAGGGACAGGCGGGTCACCCCTCCACTTT

j_gene: TRBJ2-7
d_gene: -
abundance: -
v_gene: TRBV19
CDR3aa: CASSINPVSGSYEQYF
CDR3nt: TGTGCCAGTAGTATTAACCCGGTTAGCGGCTCCTACGAGCAGTACTTC

j_gene: TRBJ1-5
d_gene: -
abundance: -
v_gene: TRBV7-9
CDR3aa: CASSLGSGVSNQPQHF
CDR3nt: TGTGCCAGCAGCTTAGGGTCCGGGGTTAGCAATCAGCCCCAGCATTTT

j_gene: TRBJ2-1
d_gene: TRBD2
abundance: -
v_gene: TRBV29-1
CDR3aa: CSVGTSGTGNEQFF
CDR3nt: TGCAGCGTTGGGACTAGCGGGACCGGTAATGAGCAGTTCTTC

j_gene: TRBJ2-2
d_gene: -
abundance: once
v_gene: TRBV6-5
CDR3aa: CASRGLGTGELFF
CDR3nt: TGTGCCAGCCGGGGATTAGGCACCGGGGAGCTGTTTTTT

j_gene: TRBJ2-3
d_gene: TRBD1
abundance: -
v_gene: TRBV10-2
CDR3aa: CASSDSPGETGADTQYF
CDR3nt: TGCGCCAGCAGTGATTCTCCTGGTGAGACAGGGGCAGATACGCAGTATTTT

j_gene: TRBJ2-3
d_gene: TRBD2
abundance: -
v_gene: TRBV6-1
CDR3aa: CASSDDSYLGLAGRFTQYF
CDR3nt: TGTGCCAGCAGTGATGATTCGTACCTCGGACTAGCGGGAAGGTTTACGCAGTATTTT

j_gene: TRBJ1-2
d_gene: -
abundance: many
v_gene: TRBV28
CDR3aa: CASSRLKDSANYGYTF
CDR3nt: TGTGCCAGCAGTCGATTAAAGGACAGCGCTAACTATGGCTACACCTTC

j_gene: TRBJ2-2
d_gene: TRBD1
abundance: few
v_gene: TRBV24-1
CDR3aa: CATSDPGQGAGSTGELFF
CDR3nt: TGTGCCACCAGTGATCCGGGACAGGGGGCTGGGAGCACCGGGGAGCTGTTTTTT

j_gene: TRBJ1-1
d_gene: -
abundance: -
v_gene: TRBV27
CDR3aa: CASRDRENTEAFF
CDR3nt: TGTGCCAGCAGAGACAGAGAGAACACTGAAGCTTTCTTT

j_gene: TRBJ2-3
d_gene: -
abundance: -
v_gene: TRBV28
CDR3aa: CASSPPDRGTDTQYF
CDR3nt: TGTGCCAGCAGTCCACCGGACAGAGGCACAGATACGCAGTATTTT

j_gene: TRBJ2-3
d_gene: -
abundance: -
v_gene: TRBV30
CDR3aa: CAWVKAGYTDTQYF
CDR3nt: TGTGCCTGGGTCAAAGCGGGCTACACAGATACGCAGTATTTT

j_gene: TRBJ1-2
d_gene: -
abundance: -
v_gene: TRBV4-1
CDR3aa: CASSQGATAYYGYTF
CDR3nt: TGCGCCAGCAGCCAGGGCGCGACAGCCTACTATGGCTACACCTTC

j_gene: TRBJ1-5
d_gene: -
abundance: -
v_gene: TRBV6-4
CDR3aa: CASSDSNRRDNQPQHF
CDR3nt: TGTGCCAGCAGTGACTCAAACAGGAGGGACAATCAGCCCCAGCATTTT

j_gene: TRBJ2-5
d_gene: TRBD2
abundance: -
v_gene: TRBV30
CDR3aa: CAWSEGAGGEETQYF
CDR3nt: TGTGCCTGGAGCGAGGGGGCGGGAGGGGAGGAGACCCAGTACTTC

j_gene: TRBJ1-2
d_gene: TRBD1
abundance: -
v_gene: TRBV4-1
CDR3aa: CASSQGGQIYGYTF
CDR3nt: TGCGCCAGCAGCCAAGGGGGACAGATATATGGCTACACCTTC

j_gene: TRBJ1-3
d_gene: -
abundance: -
v_gene: TRBV11-1
CDR3aa: CASSSRRQASGNTIYF
CDR3nt: TGTGCCAGCAGCTCCAGACGACAGGCCTCTGGAAACACCATATATTTT

j_gene: TRBJ1-4
d_gene: TRBD1
abundance: -
v_gene: TRBV18
CDR3aa: CASSLRQGVNEKLFF
CDR3nt: TGTGCCAGCTCACTTCGACAGGGGGTAAATGAAAAACTGTTTTTT

j_gene: TRBJ2-2
d_gene: -
abundance: -
v_gene: TRBV7-2
CDR3aa: CASSPLRTGELFF
CDR3nt: TGTGCCAGCAGCCCCCTAAGAACCGGGGAGCTGTTTTTT

j_gene: TRBJ1-2
d_gene: -
abundance: -
v_gene: TRBV3-1/TRBV3-2
CDR3aa: CASSQRTATNYGYTF
CDR3nt: TGTGCCAGCAGCCAAAGGACAGCTACTAACTATGGCTACACCTTC

j_gene: TRBJ2-7
d_gene: TRBD1
abundance: -
v_gene: TRBV7-2
CDR3aa: CASSLGQGVGEQYF
CDR3nt: TGTGCCAGCAGCCTGGGACAGGGTGTCGGCGAGCAGTACTTC

j_gene: TRBJ2-7
d_gene: TRBD1
abundance: once
v_gene: TRBV28
CDR3aa: CASSQDRGLDEQYF
CDR3nt: TGTGCCAGCAGTCAGGACAGGGGGCTGGACGAGCAGTACTTC

j_gene: TRBJ1-5
d_gene: -
abundance: -
v_gene: TRBV2
CDR3aa: CASNGGGNQPQHF
CDR3nt: TGTGCCAGCAACGGGGGGGGCAATCAGCCCCAGCATTTT

j_gene: TRBJ2-7
d_gene: -
abundance: -
v_gene: TRBV6-2/TRBV6-3
CDR3aa: CASSPADSYEQYF
CDR3nt: TGTGCCAGCAGTCCGGCGGACAGCTACGAGCAGTACTTC

j_gene: TRBJ1-1
d_gene: -
abundance: -
v_gene: TRBV18
CDR3aa: CASSPSGGTEAFF
CDR3nt: TGTGCCAGCTCACCTTCAGGTGGCACTGAAGCTTTCTTT

j_gene: TRBJ2-1
d_gene: TRBD2
abundance: -
v_gene: TRBV10-1
CDR3aa: CASSDGIAGGNNEQFF
CDR3nt: TGCGCCAGCAGTGATGGAATAGCGGGAGGAAACAATGAGCAGTTCTTC